This T cell receptor (beta chain) was found in a study of T cell repertoires in cytomegalovirus infection. Overall study results and limits: HLA-C-restricted CMV clonotypes gave the most frequent clonotype in two of eight donors.

In its sample, this clonotype was seen once. Its matching antigen is unknown. V lost 6 bases, J lost 6 bases, and 11 bases lay in between. This CDR3 has 11 residues. In germline, CDR1 is DFQATT, CDR2 SNEGSKA (reference sequence). TCRdb re-analysed the reads in MiXCR, keeping a single row per CDR3 protein. Among nearly 650,000 distinct CDR3 sequences listed, approximately 24% were seen once. The chain recombines TRBV20-1 with TRBJ1-1; tentative D call: TRBD1 (5 bases). The sample was CD8+ T cells from PBMCs. The sequence derives from a human donor in good health (CMV status not recorded). Some clones in this sample may be carry-over from other donors' samples. The CDR3 loop is CSATQDPEAFF. The CDR3 DNA reads TGCAGTGCAACACAGGACCCTGAAGCTTTCTTT.